This TCR beta chain was recorded in a study of regulatory T cells in long-lasting Graves disease. Points from the study as a whole: The researchers studied only peripheral blood, not thyroid tissue.

HTBI primers from iRepertoire and Arm-PCR of CDR3 regions yielded the TCR beta libraries. TCRdb redid the calling of the multiplex PCR reads with MiXCR, one entry per CDR3 protein. The profile shows hundreds of thousands of distinct CDR3 sequences, about 20% of them singletons. The time point was: newly diagnosed GD, antithyroid drugs for less than 3 months. From RNA extracted from PBMCs, the TCR library was made. Trimming pared 8 bases from V and 2 bases from J, leaving 17 bases between. Germline V gene data show CDR1 as SGHRS and CDR2 as YFSETQ. This CDR3 is 16 amino acids long. There are many counts of this clonotype. As yet, its antigen is unknown.

This TCR derives from a female donor with Graves disease. The chain recombines TRBV5-1 with TRBJ2-6, with D perhaps given as TRBD1 or TRBD2 (5 bases each). The input for sequencing was peripheral blood mononuclear cells (PBMCs), taken at new diagnosis, from a patient treated with antithyroid drugs. The CDR3 DNA is TGCGCCAGTCAAAGGGACGGCATCACTGGGGCCAACGTCCTGACTTTC. This gives the protein CASQRDGITGANVLTF.